This paragraph reports one T cell receptor beta chain. The antigen is undetermined. TCR beta sequencing covered blood CD8+ and CD4+ T cells. Bulk CD8+ and CD4+ cells came from magnetic negative isolation; CD8+ TEMRA by FACS. The data originate from a study of CD8 T cells in Susac syndrome. Points from the study as a whole: Acknowledgment was made by the study that its TCR sequencing and HLA analysis involved a relatively small number of individuals.

Losses at the gene ends were 3 bases for V and 9 bases for J; bases not matched to a gene: 10. The germline V gene has CDR1 SGDLS and CDR2 YYNGEE. This CDR3 spans 16 amino acids. RNA totalling about 0.5 to 1 ug underwent reverse transcription with random hexamers. A multiplex approach, immunoSEQ multiplex PCR, amplified TCR beta CDR3 across 54 Vbeta and 13 Jbeta. MiXCR, run by TCRdb on the immunoSEQ multiplex PCR reads, gives a single entry per CDR3 protein. The data contain over 80,000 distinct CDR3 sequences, around 93% of them singletons. This clonotype was sampled from a human donor in good health. The J gene is TRBJ2-6, the V gene TRBV9; 9 bases match TRBD1. The sequencing input was CD8+ T cells from PBMCs. The CDR3 coding sequence is TGTGCCAGCAGCGGAATCTCAGGGACAGGGAGCAACGTCCTGACTTTC. This sequence encodes CASSGISGTGSNVLTF. The whole variable domain, remainder taken from reference TRBV9 and TRBJ2-6, is DSGVTQTPKHLITATGQRVTLRCSPRSGDLSVYWYQQSLDQGLQFLIQYYNGEERAKGNILERFSAQQFPDLHSELNLSSLELGDSALYFCASSGISGTGSNVLTFGAGSRLTVL.